This T cell receptor beta chain is from a study of blood T cell repertoires in COVID-19. At the level of the study: PBMCs, B-cell-depleted T cells, or T cells were the source of the cDNA or gDNA that made up the material.

The V gene's germline CDR1 is MDHEN and CDR2 SYDVKM. Between the trimmed V and J ends, which lost 10 bases and 2 bases, there was a span of 13 bases. The length of the CDR3 is 13 residues. The table came from immunoSEQ multiplex PCR; TCRdb's copy has only in-frame clones and leaves some out. Here the sample spans fewer than 300,000 clones, under 85% being singletons. Patients in Seattle were enrolled during active infection, then followed longitudinally. The sample taken for sequencing was peripheral blood. The chain recombines TRBV28 with TRBJ2-3; maybe TRBD1 (6 bases). The clonotype was recovered from a human donor with COVID-19, enrolled during active disease. The donor label of this sample is uncertain. This chain's CDR3 is CAIRRTDTDTQYF. CDR3 coding DNA: TGTGCCATTAGGAGGACAGACACAGATACGCAGTATTTT.